Listed below are T cell receptor beta chains from one sample, sequenced in a study of cytomegalovirus exposure and HLA in healthy donors. Some clones are missing from TCRdb's copy, which holds only in-frame ones; the method was immunoSEQ multiplex PCR. The table shows about 130,000 clones, with approximately 81% occurring only once. The material sequenced was PBMCs. Every receptor here comes from a man younger than 30 in good health and CMV-seronegative. Both conserved end residues are part of each CDR3. The D gene is left open where the match is weak. Some rows mark clone size as missing; the rest say once, few, many or name a class of expanded clone.

size: NA
V: TRBV7-2
D: NA
J: TRBJ1-2
DNA: TGTGCCAGCAGCTTAGTAGGACAGTCTAACTATGGCTACACCTTC
CDR3: CASSLVGQSNYGYTF

size: NA
V: TRBV9
D: NA
J: TRBJ1-5
DNA: TGTGCCAGCAGCCCGACTGCGGGGGGACATCAGCCCCAGCATTTT
CDR3: CASSPTAGGHQPQHF

size: NA
V: TRBV4-2
D: NA
J: TRBJ1-2
DNA: TGTGCCAGCAGCCACGTTCTAGGAGGGGAGGCTGGGTATGGCTACACCTTC
CDR3: CASSHVLGGEAGYGYTF

size: NA
V: TRBV7-8
D: NA
J: TRBJ1-5
DNA: TGTGCCAGCAGGTACGGGGCAGGGGCGCATCAGCCCCAGCATTTT
CDR3: CASRYGAGAHQPQHF

size: NA
V: TRBV7-6
D: NA
J: TRBJ1-5
DNA: TGTGCCAGCAGCCCTCGGGGAGGGATTAGCAATCAGCCCCAGCATTTT
CDR3: CASSPRGGISNQPQHF

size: NA
V: TRBV7-9
D: TRBD2
J: TRBJ2-3
DNA: TGTGCCAGCAGCTCTGGACTAGCGGGGGGTGTTGGGACGCAGTATTTT
CDR3: CASSSGLAGGVGTQYF

size: NA
V: TRBV28
D: NA
J: TRBJ2-7
DNA: TGTGCCAGCAGGGGAGGGGGACCCCGATCGCTGCAGTACTTC
CDR3: CASRGGGPRSLQYF

size: NA
V: TRBV19
D: TRBD1
J: TRBJ1-5
DNA: TGTGCCACCACCGACAGGGGTTCTACTCAGCCCCAGCATTTT
CDR3: CATTDRGSTQPQHF

size: once
V: TRBV28
D: TRBD1
J: TRBJ2-7
DNA: TGTGCCAGCGAGTCGGGGACAGGCCTCTACGAGCAGTACTTC
CDR3: CASESGTGLYEQYF

size: NA
V: TRBV19
D: TRBD1
J: TRBJ2-7
DNA: TGTGCCAGTAGTCAGGACAGGGATGGAAAGCAGTACTTC
CDR3: CASSQDRDGKQYF

size: NA
V: TRBV4-1
D: NA
J: TRBJ2-5
DNA: TGCGCCAGCAGCTGGTTTCTAGGAGAGACCCAGTACTTC
CDR3: CASSWFLGETQYF

size: NA
V: TRBV25-1
D: NA
J: TRBJ2-7
DNA: TGTGCCAGCAGTGACCGAGGCGAGCAGTACTTC
CDR3: CASSDRGEQYF

size: NA
V: TRBV10-1
D: TRBD1
J: TRBJ1-2
DNA: TGCGCCAGCAGTGGGGCGGACAGGGGGCCGATCGTTTATGGCTACACCTTC
CDR3: CASSGADRGPIVYGYTF

size: NA
V: TRBV29-1
D: TRBD1
J: TRBJ1-6
DNA: TGCAGCATCAGACAGGGAAGGGGTTCACCCCTCCACTTT
CDR3: CSIRQGRGSPLHF

size: few
V: TRBV19
D: NA
J: TRBJ1-6
DNA: TGTGCCAGTGGACTCTCCTATAATTCACCCCTCCACTTT
CDR3: CASGLSYNSPLHF

size: NA
V: TRBV6-5
D: NA
J: TRBJ1-4
DNA: TGTGCCAGCCGGCGGGGTGCAACTAATGAAAAACTGTTTTTT
CDR3: CASRRGATNEKLFF

size: NA
V: TRBV18
D: NA
J: TRBJ2-5
DNA: TGTGCCAGCTCCCGAAAAGGGGGATACCAAGAGACCCAGTACTTC
CDR3: CASSRKGGYQETQYF

size: NA
V: TRBV5-6
D: NA
J: TRBJ1-3
DNA: TGTGCCAGCAGCTTGGGGCTCTGGACACCTGGAAACACCATATATTTT
CDR3: CASSLGLWTPGNTIYF

size: NA
V: TRBV4-2
D: NA
J: TRBJ1-1
DNA: TGTGCCAGCAGCCAAGGTCAATTTGAAGCTTTCTTT
CDR3: CASSQGQFEAFF

size: few
V: TRBV7-6
D: NA
J: TRBJ2-3
DNA: TGTGCCAGCAGCCATCGAGGTACTACTAGCACAGATACGCAGTATTTT
CDR3: CASSHRGTTSTDTQYF

size: few
V: TRBV7-7
D: NA
J: TRBJ2-5
DNA: TGTGCTAGCAGCTCAGGAAGACAGGCCCAAGAGACCCAGTACTTC
CDR3: CASSSGRQAQETQYF

size: NA
V: TRBV7-2
D: TRBD1
J: TRBJ1-4
DNA: TGTGCCAGCAGCTTAAACAGGGGGCGAGAAAAACTGTTTTTT
CDR3: CASSLNRGREKLFF

size: NA
V: TRBV28
D: NA
J: TRBJ1-2
DNA: TGTGCCAGCAGTCAGGGGATGGCGAGCTATGGCTACACCTTC
CDR3: CASSQGMASYGYTF

size: NA
V: TRBV6-1
D: NA
J: TRBJ2-7
DNA: TGTGCCAGCAGTGCTTTGAGAACAGTGGACTCCTACGAGCAGTACTTC
CDR3: CASSALRTVDSYEQYF

size: NA
V: TRBV30
D: NA
J: TRBJ1-2
DNA: TGTGCCTTCAGGGGCGTTCCTGGCTACACCTTC
CDR3: CAFRGVPGYTF

size: NA
V: TRBV19
D: TRBD1
J: TRBJ1-5
DNA: TGTGCCAGTACCCTTGGACAGGGGTATCAGCCCCAGCATTTT
CDR3: CASTLGQGYQPQHF

size: NA
V: TRBV29-1
D: NA
J: TRBJ1-2
DNA: TGCAGCGTTGTTGACCAATTTCCGGGGCAGGGGAAGGGCTACACCTTC
CDR3: CSVVDQFPGQGKGYTF

size: few
V: TRBV5-1
D: NA
J: TRBJ1-2
DNA: TGCGCCAGCAGCTTGAACCGAGACTATGGCTACACCTTC
CDR3: CASSLNRDYGYTF

size: few
V: TRBV18
D: NA
J: TRBJ1-2
DNA: TGTGCCAGCTCACCAGTAGTTGATTATGGCTACACCTTC
CDR3: CASSPVVDYGYTF

size: NA
V: TRBV7-9
D: NA
J: TRBJ2-7
DNA: TGTGCCAGCAAACCTAGAGGGGGGGCGGCTCACGAGCAGTACTTC
CDR3: CASKPRGGAAHEQYF

size: NA
V: TRBV5-6
D: NA
J: TRBJ2-7
DNA: TGTGCCAGCAGCTCCAACAGATACGAATCCTACGAGCAGTACTTC
CDR3: CASSSNRYESYEQYF

size: NA
V: TRBV7-3
D: TRBD2
J: TRBJ2-7
DNA: TGTGCCAGCAGCGTCCGTAGCGGGGTAGACTACGAGCAGTACTTC
CDR3: CASSVRSGVDYEQYF

size: NA
V: TRBV10-2
D: TRBD1
J: TRBJ2-7
DNA: TGCGCCAGCAGACCGCCGTCGGCCGGGACAGCCTACGAGCAGTACTTC
CDR3: CASRPPSAGTAYEQYF